Sequencing of this T cell receptor (beta chain) was carried out in a study of blood T cell repertoires in COVID-19. For the study at large: The United States, Italy and Spain were the sources of the acute and convalescent COVID-19 samples. The analysed material was cDNA or gDNA that came from T cells, B-cell-depleted T cells, or PBMCs.

This CDR3 spans 13 amino acids. Trimming removed 10 bases from V and 2 bases from J, with 12 bases in between. The germline V gene encodes CDR1 SNHLY and CDR2 FYNNEI. Profiled with immunoSEQ multiplex PCR; TCRdb holds only in-frame clones, not every one. Counted here are about 320,000 clones, around 92% occurring once; the ten biggest clones make up about 6.8%. The TCR comes from a man younger than 30 who had recovered from COVID-19. This rearrangement joins TRBV2 to TRBJ1-5, with D uncertain. The specimen was peripheral blood. CDR3 nucleotides: TGTGCCACCAGAGCACCCGGCAATCAGCCCCAGCATTTT. Encoded protein: CATRAPGNQPQHF.